This T cell receptor (beta chain) was recorded in a study of T cells in tuberculosis (dated by TCRdb to the late 2010s). Concerning the study at large: To characterize T cells specific for the mycobacterial lipid antigen glucose monomycolate (GMM), the study used CD1B tetramers together with high-throughput TCR immunosequencing. Overall results and qualifications from the work: T cells that bind the CD1B-GMM tetramer with low affinity may have been missed by the stringent sort gate.

Because TCR-alpha and TCR-beta chains were sequenced unpaired, no information on chain pairing was available. The immunoSEQ multiplex PCR assay was used to generate TCR libraries, with TCR-beta and/or TCR-alpha/delta assays applied to each sample. Amplified TCR libraries were sequenced on the Illumina high-throughput platform. As for how the authors treated the data: Clustering and dimensionality reduction relied on pairwise TCRdist distances among GMM-specific receptors from T cells that were either sorted ex vivo or expanded in vitro. Sequence motifs defined by gene usage and CDR3 content were checked for enrichment by comparing tetramer-positive and tetramer-negative populations. This is the immuneACCESS table as TCRdb keeps it, with only in-frame sequences that have V and J called. A part of the clones is gone; compared with another copy, unresolved V genes explain less than half, and the rest is unexplained. V and J calls and clone size come straight from that table; D and trimming were deduced from the DNA. The sample table shows 61,000 or so clones, and 81% are seen once. The ten most abundant clones make up roughly 12% of the sample.

V ends up 4 bases short and J 12 bases short, with an unmatched junction base count of 2. Its CDR3 holds 12 amino acids, cysteine through phenylalanine. CDR3 DNA is the only sequence kept; it has 36 bases, read in frame from the first base. As encoded in the germline V gene, CDR1 is SGHTA while CDR2 is FQGNSA. PBMC were thawed, rested overnight, stained with GMM-loaded CD1B tetramer, a Live/Dead dye and anti-CD3, and then sorted on a FACS Aria II. CD1B tetramers were loaded with C32 glucose monomycolate purified from Rhodococcus equi. Before cryopreservation, the PBMC used for tetramer sorting had been depleted of CD14-expressing monocytes as part of a separate study. From each donor, some 100,000 tetramer-negative cells were sorted and were analyzed alongside the tetramer-positive cells. Antigen-specific T cells were sorted from several healthy South African adults using GMM-loaded CD1B tetramers.

Comments on this clone: Per-nucleotide qualities are absent, and no much larger clonotype sits a single base away.

The chain couples TRBV7-2 to TRBJ2-1; TRBD1 fits 11 bases in the junction. The origin of this receptor is an adult woman with latent tuberculosis. The sample was CD1b-GMM tetramer-negative cells sorted from PBMCs. What the cell subset or site label conveys for this sample: T cells not binding CD1B-GMM tetramer, sorted from same donor. Here is the DNA: TGTGCCAGCAGCTCGGGACAGGGGGGGCAGTTCTTC. The resulting protein is CASSSGQGGQFF.